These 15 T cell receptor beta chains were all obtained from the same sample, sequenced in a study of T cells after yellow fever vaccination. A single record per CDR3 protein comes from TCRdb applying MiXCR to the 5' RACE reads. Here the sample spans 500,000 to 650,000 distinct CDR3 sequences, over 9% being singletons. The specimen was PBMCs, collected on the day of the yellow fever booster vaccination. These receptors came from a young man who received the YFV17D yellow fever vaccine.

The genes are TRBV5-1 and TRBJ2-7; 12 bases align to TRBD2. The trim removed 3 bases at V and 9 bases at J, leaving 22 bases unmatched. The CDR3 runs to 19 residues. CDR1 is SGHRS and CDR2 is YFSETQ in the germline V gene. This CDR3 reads CASSSYGTVLAGGSPAQYF. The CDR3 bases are TGCGCCAGCAGCTCCTACGGAACGGTACTAGCGGGAGGAAGTCCCGCGCAGTACTTC.

The CDR3 DNA is TGTGCCAGCAGCTTAAAGGGAAGGATCGCAACCAGAGCGGCCGGGGAGCTGTTTTTT. Its protein product is CASSLKGRIATRAAGELFF. The chain joins TRBV11-2 to TRBJ2-2, with TRBD2 as a possible D gene (5 bases). Germline V gene data show CDR1 as SGHAT and CDR2 as FQNNGV. This CDR3 is 19 amino acids long. V lost 2 bases, J lost 6 bases, and 25 bases lay in between.

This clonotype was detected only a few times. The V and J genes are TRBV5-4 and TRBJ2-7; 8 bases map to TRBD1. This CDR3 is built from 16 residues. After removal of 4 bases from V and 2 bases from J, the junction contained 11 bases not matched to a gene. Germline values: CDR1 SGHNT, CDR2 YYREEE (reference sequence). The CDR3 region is CASSLRAGTGPYEQYF. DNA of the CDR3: TGTGCCAGCAGCCTCCGAGCCGGGACAGGCCCCTACGAGCAGTACTTC.

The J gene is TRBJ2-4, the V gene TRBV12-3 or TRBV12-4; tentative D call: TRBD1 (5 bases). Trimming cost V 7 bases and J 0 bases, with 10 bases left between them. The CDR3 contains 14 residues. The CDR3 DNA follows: TGTGCCAGCATTTCGACAGTAGCCAAAAACATTCAGTACTTC. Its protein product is CASISTVAKNIQYF.

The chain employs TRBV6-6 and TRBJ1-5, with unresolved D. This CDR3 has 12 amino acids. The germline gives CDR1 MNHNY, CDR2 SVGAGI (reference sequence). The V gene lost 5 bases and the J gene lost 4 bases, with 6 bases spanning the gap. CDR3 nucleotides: TGTGCCAGCAGTCAACAGAATCAGCCCCAGCATTTT. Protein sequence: CASSQQNQPQHF.

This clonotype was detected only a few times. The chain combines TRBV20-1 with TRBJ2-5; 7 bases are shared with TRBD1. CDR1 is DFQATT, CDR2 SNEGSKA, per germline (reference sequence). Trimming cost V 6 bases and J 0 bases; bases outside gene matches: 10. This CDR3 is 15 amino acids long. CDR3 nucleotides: TGCAGTGCCGAGGGGGCGGCTGGGGACCAAGAGACCCAGTACTTC. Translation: CSAEGAAGDQETQYF.

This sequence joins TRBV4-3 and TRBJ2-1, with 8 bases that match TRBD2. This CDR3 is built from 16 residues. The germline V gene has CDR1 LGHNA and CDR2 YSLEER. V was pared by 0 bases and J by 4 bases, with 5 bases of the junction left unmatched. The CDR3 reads CASSQDLTSGYNEQFF. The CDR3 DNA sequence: TGCGCCAGCAGCCAAGATCTCACTAGCGGTTACAATGAGCAGTTCTTC.

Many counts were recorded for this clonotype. CDR3 bases: TGTGCCAGTCGAGGGGGGGCAGATACGCAGTATTTT. Protein: CASRGGADTQYF. The chain links TRBV28 to TRBJ2-3, with D possibly TRBD2 on 7 matching bases. Per the germline V gene, CDR1 is MDHEN and CDR2 is SYDVKM. With 9 bases removed from V and 4 bases from J, the gap between germline ends came to 11 bases. This CDR3 region has 12 residues.

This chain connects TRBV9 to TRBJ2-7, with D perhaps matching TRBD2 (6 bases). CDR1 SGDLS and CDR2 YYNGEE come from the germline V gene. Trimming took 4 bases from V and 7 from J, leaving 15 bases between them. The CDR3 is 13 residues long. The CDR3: CASSPRAAGEQYF. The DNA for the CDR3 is TGTGCCAGCAGCCCACGGGCGGCGGGGGAGCAGTACTTC.

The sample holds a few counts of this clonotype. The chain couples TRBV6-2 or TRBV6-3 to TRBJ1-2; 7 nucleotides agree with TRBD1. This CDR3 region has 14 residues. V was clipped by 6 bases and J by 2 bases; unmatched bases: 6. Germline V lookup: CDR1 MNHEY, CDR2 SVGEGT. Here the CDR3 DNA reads TGTGCCAGCAGGGGGACAGCCTCAAACTATGGCTACACCTTC. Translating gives CASRGTASNYGYTF.

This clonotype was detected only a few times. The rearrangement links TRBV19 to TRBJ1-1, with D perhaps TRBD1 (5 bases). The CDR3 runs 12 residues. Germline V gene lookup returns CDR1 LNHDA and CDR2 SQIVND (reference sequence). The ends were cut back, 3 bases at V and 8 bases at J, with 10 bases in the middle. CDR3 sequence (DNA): TGTGCCAGTAGTATTAATCGGGGCGAAGCTTTCTTT. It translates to CASSINRGEAFF.

In DNA form, the CDR3 reads TGCAGCGTTGAGACTAGCGGTCGCACAGATACGCAGTATTTT. Translation gives CSVETSGRTDTQYF. The chain joins TRBV29-1 to TRBJ2-3; 9 nucleotides align to TRBD2. CDR3 length: 14 residues. V shed 3 bases, J shed 1 base, and the junction held 2 bases outside the gene matches. Germline values: CDR1 SQVTM, CDR2 ANQGSEA.

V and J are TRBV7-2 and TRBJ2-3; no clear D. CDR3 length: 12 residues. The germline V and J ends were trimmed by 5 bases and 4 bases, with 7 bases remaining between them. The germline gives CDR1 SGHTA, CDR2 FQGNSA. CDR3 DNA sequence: TGTGCCAGCAGCCCATACGCAGATACGCAGTATTTT. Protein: CASSPYADTQYF.

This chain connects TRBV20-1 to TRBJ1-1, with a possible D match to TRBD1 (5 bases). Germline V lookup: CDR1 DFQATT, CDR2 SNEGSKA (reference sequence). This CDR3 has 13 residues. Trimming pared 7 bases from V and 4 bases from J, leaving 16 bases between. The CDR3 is CSVSTGLGTEAFF. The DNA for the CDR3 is TGCAGTGTTTCCACAGGCTTGGGCACTGAAGCTTTCTTT.

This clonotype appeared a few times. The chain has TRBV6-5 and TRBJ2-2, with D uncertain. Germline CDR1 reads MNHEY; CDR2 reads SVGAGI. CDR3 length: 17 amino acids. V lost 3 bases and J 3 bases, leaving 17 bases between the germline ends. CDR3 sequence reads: CASSYYPGLRDTGELFF. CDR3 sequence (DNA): TGTGCCAGCAGTTATTACCCCGGGTTGCGCGACACCGGGGAGCTGTTTTTT.